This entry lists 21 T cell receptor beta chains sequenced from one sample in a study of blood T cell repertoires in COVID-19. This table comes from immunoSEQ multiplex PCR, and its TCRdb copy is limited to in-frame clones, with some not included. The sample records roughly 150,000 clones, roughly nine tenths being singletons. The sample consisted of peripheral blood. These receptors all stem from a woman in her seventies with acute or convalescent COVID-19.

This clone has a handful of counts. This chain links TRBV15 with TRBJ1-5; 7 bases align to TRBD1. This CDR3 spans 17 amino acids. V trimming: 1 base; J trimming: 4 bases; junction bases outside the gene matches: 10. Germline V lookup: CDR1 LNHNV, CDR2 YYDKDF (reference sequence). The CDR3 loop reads CATSRGPTDRLNQPQHF. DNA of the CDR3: TGTGCCACCAGCAGAGGACCCACGGACAGGTTAAATCAGCCCCAGCATTTT. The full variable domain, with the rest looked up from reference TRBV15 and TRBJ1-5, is DAMVIQNPRYQVTQFGKPVTLSCSQTLNHNVMYWYQQKSSQAPKLLFHYYDKDFNNEADTPDNFQSRRPNTSFCFLDIRSPGLGDTAMYLCATSRGPTDRLNQPQHFGDGTRLSIL.

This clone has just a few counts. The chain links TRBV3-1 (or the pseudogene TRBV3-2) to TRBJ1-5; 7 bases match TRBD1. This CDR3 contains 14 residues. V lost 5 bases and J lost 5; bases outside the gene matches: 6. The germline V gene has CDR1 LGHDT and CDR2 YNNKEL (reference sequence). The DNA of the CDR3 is TGTGCCAGCAGCTTGGGGACAGATTATCAGCCCCAGCATTTT. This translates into CASSLGTDYQPQHF.

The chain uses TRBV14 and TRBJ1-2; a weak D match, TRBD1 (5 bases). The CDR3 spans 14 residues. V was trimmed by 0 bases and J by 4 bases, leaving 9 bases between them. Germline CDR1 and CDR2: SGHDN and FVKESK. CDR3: CASSQEGGPYGYTF. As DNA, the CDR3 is TGTGCCAGCAGCCAAGAGGGGGGACCCTATGGCTACACCTTC.

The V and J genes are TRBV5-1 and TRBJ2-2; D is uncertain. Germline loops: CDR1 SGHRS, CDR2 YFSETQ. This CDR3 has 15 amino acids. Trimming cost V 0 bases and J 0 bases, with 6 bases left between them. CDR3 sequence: CASSLGWPNTGELFF. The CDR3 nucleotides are TGCGCCAGCAGCTTGGGTTGGCCGAACACCGGGGAGCTGTTTTTT.

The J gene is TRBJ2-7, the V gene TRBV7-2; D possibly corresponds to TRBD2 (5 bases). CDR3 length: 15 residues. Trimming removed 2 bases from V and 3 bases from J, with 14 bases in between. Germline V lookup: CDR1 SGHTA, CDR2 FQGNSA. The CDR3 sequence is CASSLSRRTFYEQYF. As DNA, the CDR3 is TGTGCCAGCAGCTTAAGTAGGAGGACCTTCTACGAGCAGTACTTC.

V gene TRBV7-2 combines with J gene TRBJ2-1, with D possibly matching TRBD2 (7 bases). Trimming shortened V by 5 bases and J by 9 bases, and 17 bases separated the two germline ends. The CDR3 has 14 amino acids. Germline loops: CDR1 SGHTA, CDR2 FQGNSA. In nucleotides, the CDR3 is TGTGCCAGCAGCCAGACTGGGGGGGCCACTGAGCAGTTCTTC. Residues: CASSQTGGATEQFF.

The CDR3 sequence is CASSQNPGADYGYTF. The CDR3 bases are TGCGCCAGCAGCCAGAACCCAGGGGCGGACTATGGCTACACCTTC. This sequence joins TRBV4-1 and TRBJ1-2; tentatively, D is TRBD1 (6 bases). The V gene lost 3 bases and the J gene lost 3 bases, with 14 bases spanning the gap. The CDR3 is 15 residues long. CDR1 and CDR2 (germline): MGHRA, YSYEKL.

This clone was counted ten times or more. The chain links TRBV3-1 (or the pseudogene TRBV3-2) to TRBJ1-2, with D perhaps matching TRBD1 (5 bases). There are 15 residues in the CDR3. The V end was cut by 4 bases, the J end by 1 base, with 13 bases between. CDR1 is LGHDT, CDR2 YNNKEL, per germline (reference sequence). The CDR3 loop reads CASSPFAGLNYGYTF. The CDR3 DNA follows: TGTGCCAGCAGCCCTTTCGCGGGACTTAACTATGGCTACACCTTC.

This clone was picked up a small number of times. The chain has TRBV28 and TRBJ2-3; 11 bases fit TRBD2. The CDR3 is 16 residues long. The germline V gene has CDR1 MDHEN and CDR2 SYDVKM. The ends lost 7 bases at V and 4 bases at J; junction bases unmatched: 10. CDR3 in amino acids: CASKRIAGGVADTQYF. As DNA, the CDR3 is TGTGCCAGCAAACGAATAGCGGGAGGGGTTGCAGATACGCAGTATTTT.

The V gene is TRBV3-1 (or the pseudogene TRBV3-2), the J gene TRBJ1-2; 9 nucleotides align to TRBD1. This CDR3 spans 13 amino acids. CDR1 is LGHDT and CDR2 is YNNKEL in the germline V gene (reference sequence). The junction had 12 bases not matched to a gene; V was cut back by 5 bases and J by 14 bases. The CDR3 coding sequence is TGTGCCAGCAGCAGTAGGGACAGGGAGACCGGTACCTTC. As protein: CASSSRDRETGTF.

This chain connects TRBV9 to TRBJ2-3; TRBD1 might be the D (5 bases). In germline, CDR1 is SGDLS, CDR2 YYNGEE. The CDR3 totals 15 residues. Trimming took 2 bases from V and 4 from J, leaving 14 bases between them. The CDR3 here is CASSVSVAGSDTQYF. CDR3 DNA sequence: TGTGCCAGCAGCGTCTCGGTAGCAGGGTCAGATACGCAGTATTTT.

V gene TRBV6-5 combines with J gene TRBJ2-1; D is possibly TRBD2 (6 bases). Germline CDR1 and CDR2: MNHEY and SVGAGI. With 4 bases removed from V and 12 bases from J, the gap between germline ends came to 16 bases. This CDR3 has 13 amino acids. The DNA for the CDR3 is TGTGCCAGCAGTTCCATCGAGCGGGTCGGGCAGTTCTTC. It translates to CASSSIERVGQFF.

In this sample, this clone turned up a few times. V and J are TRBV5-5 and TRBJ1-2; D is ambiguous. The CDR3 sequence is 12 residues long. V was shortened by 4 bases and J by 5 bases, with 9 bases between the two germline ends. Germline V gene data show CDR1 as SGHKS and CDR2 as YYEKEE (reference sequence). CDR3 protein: CASSPREYGYTF. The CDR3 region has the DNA TGTGCCAGCAGCCCGAGGGAGTATGGCTACACCTTC.

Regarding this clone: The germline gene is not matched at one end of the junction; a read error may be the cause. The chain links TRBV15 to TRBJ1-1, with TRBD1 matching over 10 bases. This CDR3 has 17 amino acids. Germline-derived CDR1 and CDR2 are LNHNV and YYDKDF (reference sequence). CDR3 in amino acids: CATSGDRGRDSMTEAFF. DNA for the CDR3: TGTGCCACCAGCGGAGACAGGGGGCGCGATTCAATGACTGAAGCTTTCTTT.

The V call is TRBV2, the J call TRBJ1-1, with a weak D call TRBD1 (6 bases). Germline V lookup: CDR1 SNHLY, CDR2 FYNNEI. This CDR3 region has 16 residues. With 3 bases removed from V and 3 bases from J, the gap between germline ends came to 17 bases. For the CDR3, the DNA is TGTGCCAGCAGTGAGCGGGGGGCTGGCTGGGACACTGAAGCTTTCTTT. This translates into CASSERGAGWDTEAFF.

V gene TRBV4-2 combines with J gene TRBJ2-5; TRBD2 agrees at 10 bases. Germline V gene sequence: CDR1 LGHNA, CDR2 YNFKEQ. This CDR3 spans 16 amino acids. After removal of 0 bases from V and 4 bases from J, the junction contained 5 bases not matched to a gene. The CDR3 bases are TGTGCCAGCAGCCAAGACACCTTAGCGGGGGGAGAGACCCAGTACTTC. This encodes CASSQDTLAGGETQYF.

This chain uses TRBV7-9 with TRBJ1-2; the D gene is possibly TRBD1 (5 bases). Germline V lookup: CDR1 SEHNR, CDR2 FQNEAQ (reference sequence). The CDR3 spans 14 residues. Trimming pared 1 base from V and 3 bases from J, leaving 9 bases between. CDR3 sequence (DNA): TGTGCCAGCAGCTTAGGATGGGGCCACTATGGCTACACCTTC. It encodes CASSLGWGHYGYTF.

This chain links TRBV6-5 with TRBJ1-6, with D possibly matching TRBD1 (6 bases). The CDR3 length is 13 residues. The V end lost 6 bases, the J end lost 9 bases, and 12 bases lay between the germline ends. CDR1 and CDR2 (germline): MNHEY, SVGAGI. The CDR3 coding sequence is TGTGCCAGCAGCCCACAGGGTATTTCACCCCTCCACTTT. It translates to CASSPQGISPLHF.

CDR3 nucleotide sequence: TGTGCCAGCAGGGCCGTTGCCCGGGGGGAGACCCAGTACTTC. It translates to CASRAVARGETQYF. This chain uses TRBV5-6 with TRBJ2-5; TRBD2 is a possible D gene (6 bases). Germline CDR1 is SGHDT and CDR2 is YYEEEE. V was pared by 5 bases and J by 5 bases, with 16 bases between. The CDR3 covers 14 residues.

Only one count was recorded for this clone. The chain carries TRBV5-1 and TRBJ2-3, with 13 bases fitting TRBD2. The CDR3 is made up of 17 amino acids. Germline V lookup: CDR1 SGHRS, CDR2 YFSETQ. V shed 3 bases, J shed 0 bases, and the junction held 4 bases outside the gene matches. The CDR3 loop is CASSSGTSGTSTDTQYF. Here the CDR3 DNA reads TGCGCCAGCAGCTCCGGGACTAGCGGGACTAGCACAGATACGCAGTATTTT.

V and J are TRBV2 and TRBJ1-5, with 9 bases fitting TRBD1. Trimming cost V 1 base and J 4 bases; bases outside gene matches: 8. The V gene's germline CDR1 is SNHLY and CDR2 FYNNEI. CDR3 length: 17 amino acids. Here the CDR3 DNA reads TGTGCCAGCAGTGAAGGACAGGGGGTGAGCCTGAATCAGCCCCAGCATTTT. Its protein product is CASSEGQGVSLNQPQHF.